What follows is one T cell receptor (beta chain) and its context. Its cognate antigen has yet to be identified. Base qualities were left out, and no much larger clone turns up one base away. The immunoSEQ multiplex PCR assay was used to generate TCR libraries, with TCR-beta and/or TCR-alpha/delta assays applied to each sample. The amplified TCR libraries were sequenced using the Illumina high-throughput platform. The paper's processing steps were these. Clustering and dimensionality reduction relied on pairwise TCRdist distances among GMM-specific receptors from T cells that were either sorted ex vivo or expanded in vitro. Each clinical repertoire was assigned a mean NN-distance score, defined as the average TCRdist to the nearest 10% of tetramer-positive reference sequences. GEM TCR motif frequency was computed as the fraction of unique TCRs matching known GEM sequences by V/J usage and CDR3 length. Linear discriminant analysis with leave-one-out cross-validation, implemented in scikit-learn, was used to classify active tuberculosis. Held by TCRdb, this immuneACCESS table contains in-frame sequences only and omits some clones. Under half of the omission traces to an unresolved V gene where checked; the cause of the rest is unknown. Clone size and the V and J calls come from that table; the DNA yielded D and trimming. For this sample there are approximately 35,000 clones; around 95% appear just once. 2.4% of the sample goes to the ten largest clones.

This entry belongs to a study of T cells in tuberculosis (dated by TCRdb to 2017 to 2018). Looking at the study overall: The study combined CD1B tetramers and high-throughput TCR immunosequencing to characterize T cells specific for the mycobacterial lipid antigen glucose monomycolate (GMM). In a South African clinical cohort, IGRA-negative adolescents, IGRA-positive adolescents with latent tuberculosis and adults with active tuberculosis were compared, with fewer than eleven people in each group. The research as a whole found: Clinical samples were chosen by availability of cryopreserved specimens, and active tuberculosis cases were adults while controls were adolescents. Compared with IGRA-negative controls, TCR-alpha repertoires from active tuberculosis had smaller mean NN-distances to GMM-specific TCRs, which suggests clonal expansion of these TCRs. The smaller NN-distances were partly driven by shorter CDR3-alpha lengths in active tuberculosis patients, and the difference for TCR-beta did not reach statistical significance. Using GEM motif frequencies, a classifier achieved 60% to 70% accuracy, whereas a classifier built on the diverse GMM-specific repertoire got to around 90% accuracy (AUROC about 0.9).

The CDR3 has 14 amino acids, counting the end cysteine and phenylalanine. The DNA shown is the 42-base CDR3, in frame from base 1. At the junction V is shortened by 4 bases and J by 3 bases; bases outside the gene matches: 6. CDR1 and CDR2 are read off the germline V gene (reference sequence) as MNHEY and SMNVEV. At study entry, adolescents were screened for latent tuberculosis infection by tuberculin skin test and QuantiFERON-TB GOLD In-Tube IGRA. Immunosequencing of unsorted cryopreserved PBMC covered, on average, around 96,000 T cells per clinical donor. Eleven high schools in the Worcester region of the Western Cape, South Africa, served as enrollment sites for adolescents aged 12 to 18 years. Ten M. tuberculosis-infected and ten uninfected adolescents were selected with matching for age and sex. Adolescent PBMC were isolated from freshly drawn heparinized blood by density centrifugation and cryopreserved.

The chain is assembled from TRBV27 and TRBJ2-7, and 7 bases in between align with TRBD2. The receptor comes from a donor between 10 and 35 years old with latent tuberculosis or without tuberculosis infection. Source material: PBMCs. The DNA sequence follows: TGTGCCAGCAGTTGGGGACTAAGGGACTACGAGCAGTACTTC. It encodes CASSWGLRDYEQYF.